This is a list of T cell receptor beta chains from one sample in a study of shared clonotypes between healthy human individuals. Libraries were prepared by immunoSEQ multiplex PCR; TCRdb keeps only in-frame clonotypes and omits some of them. The data hold about 960,000 clones, with less than 85% observed a single time. The sample consisted of memory CD4+ T cells sorted from blood. These receptors were obtained from a man younger than 35 in good health. Each CDR3 is given without its conserved first and last residue.

CDR3: ASSRDSYSYEQY
V: TRBV7-9
length: 12
J: TRBJ2-7

CDR3: ASSLDVDWETQY
V: TRBV5-1
length: 12
J: TRBJ2-5

CDR3: ASSLRQGAKPQH
V: TRBV28
length: 12
J: TRBJ1-5

CDR3: ASSPATTLYNEQF
V: TRBV6-5
length: 13
J: TRBJ2-1

CDR3: ASSLGGRREETQY
V: TRBV7-9
length: 13
J: TRBJ2-5

CDR3: ASSEFQGTGTQY
V: TRBV10-1
length: 12
J: TRBJ2-5

CDR3: ASRWTANQPQH
V: TRBV2
length: 11
J: TRBJ1-5

CDR3: AISETVAGGETQY
V: TRBV10-3
length: 13
J: TRBJ2-5

CDR3: ASSVGGTYNEQF
V: TRBV9
length: 12
J: TRBJ2-1

CDR3: ASSEGGTDTQY
V: TRBV10-1
length: 11
J: TRBJ2-3

CDR3: ASSLGGLYTGELF
V: TRBV7-2
length: 13
J: TRBJ2-2

CDR3: ASSVATGGAGSNQPQH
V: TRBV28
length: 16
J: TRBJ1-5

CDR3: ASSQLTGGGNQPQH
V: TRBV28
length: 14
J: TRBJ1-5

CDR3: ASGLTAGVPVFEQF
V: TRBV12-5
length: 14
J: TRBJ2-1

CDR3: ASSIGPTYEQY
V: TRBV19
length: 11
J: TRBJ2-7

CDR3: ASSESRLAGYNEQF
V: TRBV25-1
length: 14
J: TRBJ2-1

CDR3: ASPEPGLAAGYGGEQY
V: TRBV7-4
length: 16
J: TRBJ2-7

CDR3: ASSLTQGRNQPQH
V: TRBV19
length: 13
J: TRBJ1-5

CDR3: ASSHRRTSGDRDEQF
V: TRBV5-4
length: 15
J: TRBJ2-1

CDR3: ASREGTGGAYEQY
V: TRBV2
length: 13
J: TRBJ2-7

CDR3: ASSQKGTRVVETQY
V: TRBV7-6
length: 14
J: TRBJ2-5

CDR3: ASSFRTAMNTEAF
V: TRBV5-1
length: 13
J: TRBJ1-1

CDR3: AISESQGNQPQH
V: TRBV10-3
length: 12
J: TRBJ1-5

CDR3: SVGYSNQPQH
V: TRBV29-1
length: 10
J: TRBJ1-5

CDR3: ASSLDWSEQF
V: TRBV7-2
length: 10
J: TRBJ2-1

CDR3: SVVIPNYGYT
V: TRBV29-1
length: 10
J: TRBJ1-2

CDR3: ASSLKGQGSGYT
V: TRBV5-1
length: 12
J: TRBJ1-2

CDR3: ASSLGQISTDTQY
V: TRBV19
length: 13
J: TRBJ2-3

CDR3: ASSGPNPGGNGYT
V: TRBV6-6
length: 13
J: TRBJ1-2

CDR3: AISDDNEQY
V: TRBV10-3
length: 9
J: TRBJ2-7

CDR3: ASSTRTDSYGYT
V: TRBV18
length: 12
J: TRBJ1-2

CDR3: AWSVDPYEQY
V: TRBV30
length: 10
J: TRBJ2-7

CDR3: ASSEAAANYGYT
V: TRBV6-1
length: 12
J: TRBJ1-2

CDR3: ASGRDNYEQY
V: TRBV5-1
length: 10
J: TRBJ2-7

CDR3: ASSLGPGGDTQY
V: TRBV5-1
length: 12
J: TRBJ2-3

CDR3: ACGYYGYT
V: TRBV30
length: 8
J: TRBJ1-2

CDR3: ASSSVGLATEAF
V: TRBV27
length: 12
J: TRBJ1-1

CDR3: ASSGRTGANEKLF
V: TRBV2
length: 13
J: TRBJ1-4

CDR3: ASNGGPYNEQF
V: TRBV10-2
length: 11
J: TRBJ2-1

CDR3: ASSTPLRGPATGYEQY
V: TRBV19
length: 16
J: TRBJ2-7

CDR3: ASRPSGRLINEQF
V: TRBV5-1
length: 13
J: TRBJ2-1

CDR3: ASSLLGASSNVLT
V: TRBV28
length: 13
J: TRBJ2-6

CDR3: SVEKLAGETQY
V: TRBV29-1
length: 11
J: TRBJ2-5

CDR3: ASRERDLTKNIQY
V: TRBV6-5
length: 13
J: TRBJ2-4

CDR3: ASKGTGGAMAYGYT
V: TRBV7-8
length: 14
J: TRBJ1-2

CDR3: ASTVGANVLT
V: TRBV10-2
length: 10
J: TRBJ2-6

CDR3: ASSSSGSYNEQF
V: TRBV6-1
length: 12
J: TRBJ2-1

CDR3: ASSLGGEINEKLF
V: TRBV5-1
length: 13
J: TRBJ1-4

CDR3: AWNLYRNQPQH
V: TRBV30
length: 11
J: TRBJ1-5

CDR3: ASSSGQGRFETQY
V: TRBV7-3
length: 13
J: TRBJ2-5

CDR3: ASSEQGAGIGSYEQY
V: TRBV25-1
length: 15
J: TRBJ2-7

CDR3: ASTPPKTPSNTEAF
V: TRBV10-2
length: 14
J: TRBJ1-1

CDR3: AISVGDRSYEQY
V: TRBV10-3
length: 12
J: TRBJ2-7

CDR3: ASNRDGGEGD
V: TRBV7-9
length: 10
J: TRBJ2-7

CDR3: AISEDRFEGYT
V: TRBV10-3
length: 11
J: TRBJ1-2

CDR3: ASRGQGVGSPLH
V: TRBV6-4
length: 12
J: TRBJ1-6

CDR3: ASSFDGKRNEQY
V: TRBV27
length: 12
J: TRBJ2-7

CDR3: ASSYYEGTNEKLF
V: TRBV6-5
length: 13
J: TRBJ1-4

CDR3: ASSLQGNSPNSPLH
V: TRBV18
length: 14
J: TRBJ1-6